One sample yielded the 25 T cell receptor beta chains listed below, sequenced in a study of blood T cell repertoires in COVID-19. TCRdb keeps only in-frame clones here, not all; method: immunoSEQ multiplex PCR. The sample includes a few hundred thousand clones, roughly 84% seen only once; the top ten take more than 1.5%. Sequenced sample: peripheral blood. These TCRs come from a woman aged 40 to 49 who had recovered from COVID-19.

J is TRBJ2-1 and V is TRBV28; D call uncertain. Trimming took off 7 bases at V and 0 bases at J, with 13 bases between the two ends. The CDR3 is made up of 15 amino acids. CDR1 and CDR2 from the germline V gene are MDHEN and SYDVKM. As DNA, the CDR3 is TGTGCCAGCACCTCTGGCAGAAGCTCCTACAATGAGCAGTTCTTC. Translated: CASTSGRSSYNEQFF.

The chain is built from TRBV7-7 and TRBJ2-1; weak D call: TRBD2 (6 bases). Trimming took 5 bases from V and 4 from J, leaving 9 bases between them. The CDR3 sequence is 13 residues long. Germline V gene data show CDR1 as SSHAT and CDR2 as FNYEAQ (reference sequence). DNA of the CDR3: TGTGCCAGCAGCCCTGGGGGGTACAATGAGCAGTTCTTC. Translating it yields CASSPGGYNEQFF.

The chain has TRBV5-1 and TRBJ2-5; D not resolved. CDR1 and CDR2 from the germline V gene are SGHRS and YFSETQ. The CDR3 covers 12 residues. Trimming took off 5 bases at V and 4 bases at J, with 9 bases between the two ends. CDR3 protein: CASSDSGETQYF. CDR3 nucleotide sequence: TGCGCCAGCAGTGATAGTGGAGAGACCCAGTACTTC.

The V call is TRBV5-6, the J call TRBJ2-5, with D possibly TRBD1 on 6 matching bases. CDR3 length equals 13 residues. V lost 4 bases and J lost 4, with 11 bases in between. Germline V gene data show CDR1 as SGHDT and CDR2 as YYEEEE. CDR3 sequence (DNA): TGTGCCAGCAGCAAAACAGGGATAGAGACCCAGTACTTC. Translated, it gives CASSKTGIETQYF.

The chain employs TRBV7-8 and TRBJ1-1; D unclear. The V gene's germline CDR1 is SGHVS and CDR2 FQNEAQ. V dropped 5 bases and J dropped 4 bases, with 11 bases sitting between them. This CDR3 has 13 amino acids. CDR3 nucleotides: TGTGCCAGCAGCACCCGAGAGGCCACTGAAGCTTTCTTT. Protein product: CASSTREATEAFF.

This rearrangement joins TRBV5-1 to TRBJ1-1, with D perhaps matching TRBD1 (6 bases). The CDR3 loop spans 14 amino acids. The V gene's germline CDR1 is SGHRS and CDR2 YFSETQ. The V end was cut by 2 bases, the J end by 4 bases, with 12 bases between. The CDR3 here is CASSLDRSSTEAFF. Here the CDR3 DNA reads TGCGCCAGCAGCTTAGACAGGTCGAGCACTGAAGCTTTCTTT.

The chain recombines TRBV6-1 with TRBJ2-5, with 9 bases fitting TRBD1. The V segment lost 0 bases and the J segment 4 bases; nucleotides outside the gene matches: 6. Germline CDR1 and CDR2: MNHNS and SASEGT. CDR3 size: 16 residues. The CDR3 sequence: CASSEAVGTGRETQYF. CDR3 DNA sequence: TGTGCCAGCAGTGAAGCGGTTGGGACAGGGAGAGAGACCCAGTACTTC.

This chain links TRBV19 with TRBJ2-7, with D perhaps matching TRBD2 (6 bases). Trimming stripped 6 bases from V and 0 bases from J, with 12 bases between. Germline V gives CDR1 LNHDA, CDR2 SQIVND (reference sequence). The CDR3 sequence is 14 residues long. CDR3 DNA: TGTGCCAGTAGCGAGGAGGGGTACTCCTACGAGCAGTACTTC. This translates into CASSEEGYSYEQYF.

Many counts were recorded for this clone. The CDR3 reads CASSFWGQGDTQYF. The CDR3 DNA is TGTGCCAGCAGCTTCTGGGGGCAGGGAGATACGCAGTATTTT. V usage is TRBV28 and J usage is TRBJ2-3, with TRBD1 as a possible D gene (6 bases). V lost 6 bases, J lost 5 bases, and 15 bases lay in between. Germline V gene data show CDR1 as MDHEN and CDR2 as SYDVKM. The CDR3 has 14 residues.

This rearrangement joins TRBV19 to TRBJ2-1; TRBD2 agrees at 9 bases. V lost 5 bases and J lost 4; bases outside the gene matches: 9. Germline V lookup: CDR1 LNHDA, CDR2 SQIVND (reference sequence). The CDR3 spans 16 residues. The CDR3 nucleotides are TGTGCCAGTAGTCCTTCCAGCGGGGGGTGGTACAATGAGCAGTTCTTC. Translated: CASSPSSGGWYNEQFF. The variable domain in full, completed from reference TRBV19 and TRBJ2-1, reads DGGITQSPKYLFRKEGQNVTLSCEQNLNHDAMYWYRQDPGQGLRLIYYSQIVNDFQKGDIAEGYSVSREKKESFPLTVTSAQKNPTAFYLCASSPSSGGWYNEQFFGPGTRLTVL.

This clone was picked up one time. The chain combines TRBV7-2 with TRBJ1-1, with 8 nucleotides matching TRBD1. Germline CDR1 SGHTA, CDR2 FQGNSA. The CDR3 length is 13 residues. V lost 3 bases and J lost 8; bases outside the gene matches: 5. CDR3 protein: CASSFQTGVEAFF. The CDR3 nucleotides are TGTGCCAGCAGCTTTCAGACAGGGGTCGAAGCTTTCTTT.

V and J are TRBV19 and TRBJ1-6; 8 bases fit TRBD1. CDR1 is LNHDA and CDR2 is SQIVND in the germline V gene (reference sequence). This CDR3 spans 14 amino acids. V shed 10 bases and J 10 bases; nucleotides not matched to a gene: 12. The CDR3 is CATSLDREKSPLHF. The CDR3 DNA reads as TGTGCCACCTCCCTGGACAGGGAGAAATCACCCCTCCACTTT.

CDR3: CASAREKLFF. The CDR3, as DNA: TGTGCCAGTGCCAGGGAAAAACTGTTTTTT. V and J are TRBV6-5 and TRBJ1-4, with D uncertain. V lost 9 bases and J lost 8, with 7 bases in between. The CDR3 sequence is 10 residues long. Germline CDR1 and CDR2: MNHEY and SVGAGI.

This clone was recorded once. The chain employs TRBV28 and TRBJ1-2, with D uncertain. Per the germline V gene, CDR1 is MDHEN and CDR2 is SYDVKM. Trimming stripped 6 bases from V and 5 bases from J, with 4 bases between. The CDR3 consists of 10 residues. The CDR3 coding sequence is TGTGCCAGCAGCCAATATGGCTACACCTTC. Translating it yields CASSQYGYTF.

The V and J genes are TRBV19 and TRBJ2-7; 7 nucleotides align to TRBD2. This CDR3 region has 16 residues. The germline CDR1 and CDR2 sequences are LNHDA and SQIVND (reference sequence). V shed 3 bases, J shed 0 bases, and the junction held 8 bases outside the gene matches. The CDR3 sequence: CASSIGVGGSSYEQYF. In DNA form, the CDR3 reads TGTGCCAGTAGTATTGGAGTGGGAGGGAGCTCCTACGAGCAGTACTTC.

The chain links TRBV28 to TRBJ2-2; D might be TRBD1 (5 bases). The length of the CDR3 is 16 residues. Trimming left V 4 bases short and J 1 base short, with 13 bases between. Looked up from germline, CDR1 is MDHEN and CDR2 is SYDVKM. CDR3 in DNA: TGTGCCAGCAGTTCCCCAGGGCCACAGAACACCGGGGAGCTGTTTTTT. It specifies CASSSPGPQNTGELFF.

This chain uses TRBV21-1 with TRBJ2-6; the table gives TRBD1 as D, unverified against the DNA. TRBV21-1 represents a pseudogene. There are 21 residues in the CDR3. The CDR3 sequence is CASSRGRTGNVTSSGANVLTF. In DNA form, the CDR3 reads TGTGCCAGCAGCAGGGGACGGACAGGTAATGTTACAAGCTCTGGGGCCAACGTCCTGACTTTC.

J is TRBJ2-3 and V is TRBV2; D unresolved. CDR3 length: 10 residues. Germline-derived CDR1 and CDR2 are SNHLY and FYNNEI. V was trimmed by 8 bases and J by 5 bases, leaving 5 bases between them. CDR3 nucleotide sequence: TGTGCCAGCGCAGGAGATACGCAGTATTTT. This translates into CASAGDTQYF.

The V gene is TRBV25-1, the J gene TRBJ1-6; 8 bases are shared with TRBD1. CDR3 length equals 13 residues. Germline V gene data show CDR1 as MGHDK and CDR2 as SYGVNS. V dropped 10 bases and J dropped 7; count of bases not matched to a gene: 6. The CDR3 region is CATDTGGNSPLHF. As DNA, the CDR3 is TGTGCCACTGACACAGGGGGAAATTCACCCCTCCACTTT. Looking up the rest from reference TRBV25-1 and TRBJ1-6 gives the full variable domain: EADIYQTPRYLVIGTGKKITLECSQTMGHDKMYWYQQDPGMELHLIHYSYGVNSTEKGDLSSESTVSRIRTEHFPLTLESARPSHTSQYLCATDTGGNSPLHFGNGTRLTVT.

The chain joins TRBV5-8 to TRBJ2-1; D is undetermined. Germline CDR1 reads SGHTS; CDR2 reads YDEGEE. Deletions cut 0 bases from V and 7 bases from J, with 8 bases between. The CDR3 totals 13 residues. The CDR3 is CASSLGQLNEQFF. In DNA form, the CDR3 reads TGTGCCAGCAGCTTGGGACAACTGAATGAGCAGTTCTTC.

The V and J genes are TRBV25-1 and TRBJ2-7; 8 nucleotides line up with TRBD2. J gave up 8 bases and V 6 bases, and 15 bases lay outside the gene matches. Germline CDR1 reads MGHDK; CDR2 reads SYGVNS. There are 15 residues in the CDR3. The CDR3 bases are TGTGCCAGCAGAGAAGCAAGCGGGGGCCTATCGCAGCAGTACTTC. Its translation: CASREASGGLSQQYF.

The chain is built from TRBV6-5 and TRBJ2-7; tentative D call: TRBD1 (5 bases). CDR3 length equals 15 residues. CDR1 is MNHEY, CDR2 SVGAGI, per germline. Trimming shortened V by 3 bases and J by 3 bases, and 15 bases separated the two germline ends. CDR3 bases: TGTGCCAGCAGTTATGCGCAGGGAATTTACTACGAGCAGTACTTC. This translates into CASSYAQGIYYEQYF.

V usage is TRBV18 and J usage is TRBJ2-5; 10 nucleotides match TRBD2. The junction had 2 bases not matched to a gene; V was cut back by 4 bases and J by 3 bases. Germline V gene lookup returns CDR1 KGHSH and CDR2 LQKENI. This CDR3 is built from 14 residues. The DNA for the CDR3 is TGTGCCAGCTCACTAACTAGCGGGGAAGAGACCCAGTACTTC. Translating it yields CASSLTSGEETQYF.

The V call is TRBV2, the J call TRBJ2-3; D is unresolved. This CDR3 has 13 residues. V was pared by 6 bases and J by 2 bases, with 9 bases between. Germline CDR1 and CDR2: SNHLY and FYNNEI. Here the CDR3 DNA reads TGTGCCAGCAGCGACACCTACACAGATACGCAGTATTTT. This translates into CASSDTYTDTQYF.

The V gene is TRBV28, the J gene TRBJ1-4; 10 nucleotides align to TRBD1. The CDR3 loop spans 17 amino acids. Germline CDR1 is MDHEN and CDR2 is SYDVKM. The V segment lost 7 bases and the J segment 7 bases; nucleotides outside the gene matches: 15. CDR3: CASTGGQGNSRGEKLFF. Here the CDR3 DNA reads TGTGCCAGCACTGGGGGACAGGGGAATTCGAGGGGTGAAAAACTGTTTTTT.